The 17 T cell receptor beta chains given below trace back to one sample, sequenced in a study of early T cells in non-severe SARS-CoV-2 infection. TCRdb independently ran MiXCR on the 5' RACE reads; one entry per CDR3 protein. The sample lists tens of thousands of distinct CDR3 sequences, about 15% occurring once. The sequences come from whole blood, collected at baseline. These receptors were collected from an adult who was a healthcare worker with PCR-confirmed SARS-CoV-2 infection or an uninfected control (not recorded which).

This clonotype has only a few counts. The CDR3 spells CASSYPQGIYTF. CDR3 bases: TGTGCCAGCAGTTACCCCCAGGGGATCTACACCTTC. The rearrangement joins TRBV6-2 or TRBV6-3 to TRBJ1-2; D is perhaps TRBD1 (6 bases). This CDR3 has 12 residues. Germline loops: CDR1 MNHEY, CDR2 SVGEGT. The V end lost 2 bases, the J end lost 10 bases, and 11 bases lay between the germline ends.

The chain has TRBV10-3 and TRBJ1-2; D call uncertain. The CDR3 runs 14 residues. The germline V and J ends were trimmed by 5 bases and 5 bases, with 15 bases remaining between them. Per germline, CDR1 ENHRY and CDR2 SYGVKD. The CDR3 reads CAISTTATQYGYTF. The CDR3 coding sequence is TGTGCCATCAGTACGACCGCTACACAGTATGGCTACACCTTC.

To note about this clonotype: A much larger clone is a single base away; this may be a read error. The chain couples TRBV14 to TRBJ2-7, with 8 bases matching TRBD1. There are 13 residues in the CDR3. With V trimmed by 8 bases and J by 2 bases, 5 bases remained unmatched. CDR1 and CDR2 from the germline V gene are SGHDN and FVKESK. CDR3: CASGRTGPYEQYF. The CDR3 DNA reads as TGTGCCAGCGGACGGACAGGGCCCTACGAGCAGTACTTC.

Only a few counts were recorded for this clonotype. CDR3: CSAIAGGRDEQFF. The CDR3, as DNA: TGCAGTGCCATAGCGGGAGGCCGCGATGAGCAGTTCTTC. This chain connects TRBV20-1 to TRBJ2-1, with 10 nucleotides matching TRBD2. V was clipped by 6 bases and J by 8 bases; unmatched bases: 7. The germline CDR1 and CDR2 sequences are DFQATT and SNEGSKA (reference sequence). This CDR3 is 13 amino acids long.

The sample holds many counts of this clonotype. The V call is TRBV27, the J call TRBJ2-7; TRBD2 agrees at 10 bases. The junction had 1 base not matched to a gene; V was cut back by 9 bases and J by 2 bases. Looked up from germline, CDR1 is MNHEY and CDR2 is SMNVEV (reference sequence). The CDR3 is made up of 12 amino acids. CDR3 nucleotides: TGTGCCAGTAGCGGGGGGCCCTACGAGCAGTACTTC. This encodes CASSGGPYEQYF.

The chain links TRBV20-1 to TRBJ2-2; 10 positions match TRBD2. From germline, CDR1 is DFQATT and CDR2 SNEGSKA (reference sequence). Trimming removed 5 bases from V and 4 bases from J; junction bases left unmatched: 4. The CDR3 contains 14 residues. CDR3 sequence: CSAVAGGRTGELFF. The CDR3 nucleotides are TGCAGTGCTGTAGCGGGAGGCCGCACCGGGGAGCTGTTTTTT.

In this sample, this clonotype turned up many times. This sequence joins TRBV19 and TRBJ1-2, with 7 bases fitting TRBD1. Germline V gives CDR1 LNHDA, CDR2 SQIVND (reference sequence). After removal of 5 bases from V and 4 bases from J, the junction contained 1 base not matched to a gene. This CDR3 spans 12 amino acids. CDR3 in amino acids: CASSWDSYGYTF. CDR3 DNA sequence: TGTGCCAGTAGTTGGGACAGCTATGGCTACACCTTC.

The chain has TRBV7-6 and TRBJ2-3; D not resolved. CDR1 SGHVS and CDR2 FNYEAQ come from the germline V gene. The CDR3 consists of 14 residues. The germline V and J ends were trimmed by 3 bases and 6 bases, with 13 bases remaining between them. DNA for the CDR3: TGTGCCAGCAGCTTCCGGCGATCTGTGGATACGCAGTATTTT. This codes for CASSFRRSVDTQYF.

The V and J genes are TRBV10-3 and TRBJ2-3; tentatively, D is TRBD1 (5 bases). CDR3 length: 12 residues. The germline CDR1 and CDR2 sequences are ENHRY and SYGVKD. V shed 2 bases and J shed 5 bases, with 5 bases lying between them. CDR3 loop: CAISERGDTQYF. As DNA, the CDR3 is TGTGCCATCAGTGAGAGGGGAGATACGCAGTATTTT.

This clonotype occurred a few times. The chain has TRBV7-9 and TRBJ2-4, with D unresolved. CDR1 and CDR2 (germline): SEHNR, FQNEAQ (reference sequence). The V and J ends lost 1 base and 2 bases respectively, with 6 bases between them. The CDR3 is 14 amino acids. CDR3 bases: TGTGCCAGCAGCTTAGGCAGCTCCAAAAACATTCAGTACTTC. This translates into CASSLGSSKNIQYF.

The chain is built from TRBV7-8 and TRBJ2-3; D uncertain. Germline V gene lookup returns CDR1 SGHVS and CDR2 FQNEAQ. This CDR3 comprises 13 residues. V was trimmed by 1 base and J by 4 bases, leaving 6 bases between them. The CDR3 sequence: CASSLEISDTQYF. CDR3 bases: TGTGCCAGCAGCTTAGAAATTTCAGATACGCAGTATTTT.

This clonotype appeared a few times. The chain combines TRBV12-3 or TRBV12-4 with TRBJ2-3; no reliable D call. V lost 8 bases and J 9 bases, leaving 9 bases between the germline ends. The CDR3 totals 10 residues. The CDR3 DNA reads TGTGCCAGCGGATCCGGGACGCAGTATTTT. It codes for CASGSGTQYF.

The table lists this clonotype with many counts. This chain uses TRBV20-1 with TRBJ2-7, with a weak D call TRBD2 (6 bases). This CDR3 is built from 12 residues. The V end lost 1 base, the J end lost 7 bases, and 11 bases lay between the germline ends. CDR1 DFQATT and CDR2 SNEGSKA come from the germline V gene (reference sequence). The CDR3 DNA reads TGCAGTGCTAGAGGGGGAGGTGAGGAGCAGTACTTC. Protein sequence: CSARGGGEEQYF.

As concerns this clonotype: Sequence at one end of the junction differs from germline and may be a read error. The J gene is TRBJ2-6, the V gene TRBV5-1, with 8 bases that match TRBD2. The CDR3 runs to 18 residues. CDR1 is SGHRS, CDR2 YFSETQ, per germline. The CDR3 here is CASSKLAVPDSGASVLTF. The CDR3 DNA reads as TGCGCCAGCAGCAAACTAGCGGTGCCAGACTCTGGGGCCAGCGTCCTGACTTTC.

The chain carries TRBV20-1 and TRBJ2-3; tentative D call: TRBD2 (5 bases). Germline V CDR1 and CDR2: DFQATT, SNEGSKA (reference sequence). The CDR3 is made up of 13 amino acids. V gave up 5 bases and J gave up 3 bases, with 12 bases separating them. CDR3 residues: CSAGWSGTDTQYF. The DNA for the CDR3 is TGCAGTGCTGGGTGGAGCGGAACAGATACGCAGTATTTT.

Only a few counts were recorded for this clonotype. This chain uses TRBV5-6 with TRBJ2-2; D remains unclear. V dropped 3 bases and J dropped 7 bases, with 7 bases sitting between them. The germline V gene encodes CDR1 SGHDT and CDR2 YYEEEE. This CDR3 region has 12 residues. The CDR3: CASSSVDGELFF. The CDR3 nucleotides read TGTGCCAGCAGCTCAGTAGACGGGGAGCTGTTTTTT.

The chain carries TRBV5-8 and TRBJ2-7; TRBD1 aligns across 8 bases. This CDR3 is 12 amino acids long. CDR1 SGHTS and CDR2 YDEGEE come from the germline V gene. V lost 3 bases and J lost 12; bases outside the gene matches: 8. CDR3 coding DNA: TGTGCCAGCAGCTACCCCCCCGGGACAGGGTACTTC. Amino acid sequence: CASSYPPGTGYF.